This T cell receptor beta chain derives from a study of identical twins. In TCRdb, the 5' RACE reads were re-called with MiXCR into one record per CDR3 protein. Among fewer than 550,000 distinct CDR3 sequences, over 12% were seen once, and the ten largest hold 0.44%. This clonotype was detected a few times. Between the trimmed V and J ends, which lost 7 bases and 3 bases, there was a span of 18 bases. Looked up from germline, CDR1 is MGHDK and CDR2 is SYGVNS. The CDR3 has 16 amino acids. A further study also used this sample, focusing on yellow fever vaccine responses in identical twins.

The genes are TRBV25-1 and TRBJ2-2, with a tentative D call TRBD1 (7 bases). Sequenced sample: CD4+ T cells sorted from blood. This clonotype was sampled from a woman aged 18-29 years in good health. CDR3 amino acids: CASKGAQGGDTGELFF. The CDR3 nucleotides are TGTGCCAGCAAGGGGGCCCAGGGAGGAGACACCGGGGAGCTGTTTTTT.